This T cell receptor (beta chain) is drawn from a study of T cell repertoires in cytomegalovirus infection. This clonotype was seen a few times. TCRdb reanalysed the reads using MiXCR and keeps one entry per CDR3 protein. The table records about 680,000 distinct CDR3 sequences, 24% of them present only once. Trimming pared 5 bases from V and 5 bases from J, leaving 15 bases between. This CDR3 region has 14 residues. This TCR came from a human donor in good health (CMV status not recorded). Some clones in this sample may be carry-over from other donors' samples. The sample was CD8+ T cells from PBMCs. The chain couples TRBV12-3 or TRBV12-4 to TRBJ2-5, with a weak D call TRBD1 (5 bases). The chain's CDR3 is CASSPSGFGETQYF. In DNA form, the CDR3 reads TGTGCCAGCAGTCCCTCAGGGTTCGGGGAGACCCAGTACTTC.